This passage covers 29 T cell receptor beta chains from one sample sequenced in a study of post-analysis software for immune sequencing data. General study points: TRBV5-6, TRBV5-1 and TRBV20-1 were among a handful of TRBV segments more frequent in patients than controls.

Prepared libraries of TCR beta cDNA carried unique molecular identifiers. TCRdb reprocessed the PCR reads with MiXCR, giving one entry per CDR3 protein. Among some 690,000 distinct CDR3 sequences listed, 30% were seen once. Their antigen targets remain unknown. Source material: blood. Source of these receptors: a girl aged 10 to 17 with multiple sclerosis.

This clonotype came up a few times. The CDR3 loop is CSAKTGTGGTDEQFF. CDR3 sequence (DNA): TGCAGCGCCAAAACCGGGACAGGGGGTACAGATGAGCAGTTCTTC. The gene calls are TRBV29-1 and TRBJ2-1; the match to TRBD1 covers 11 bases. Trimming at V came to 7 bases and at J to 8 bases, leaving 13 bases not matched to a gene. CDR3 length: 15 amino acids. CDR1 is SQVTM and CDR2 is ANQGSEA in the germline V gene.

The V call is TRBV5-5, the J call TRBJ2-2; 7 positions match TRBD2. Per the germline V gene, CDR1 is SGHKS and CDR2 is YYEKEE (reference sequence). The CDR3 loop spans 16 amino acids. Germline trimming cut 0 bases from V and 3 bases from J; bases unmatched to any gene: 5. Here the CDR3 reads CASSLARAGHTGELFF. The CDR3 bases are TGTGCCAGCAGCTTGGCACGAGCGGGACACACCGGGGAGCTGTTTTTT. The entire variable domain, with the rest obtained from reference TRBV5-5 and TRBJ2-2, is as follows: DAGVTQSPTHLIKTRGQQVTLRCSPISGHKSVSWYQQVLGQGPQFIFQYYEKEERGRGNFPDRFSARQFPNYSSELNVNALLLGDSALYLCASSLARAGHTGELFFGEGSRLTVL.

This chain uses TRBV5-1 with TRBJ2-3; D possibly corresponds to TRBD2 (7 bases). This CDR3 contains 16 residues. Germline V gene data show CDR1 as SGHRS and CDR2 as YFSETQ. The ends were cut back, 1 base at V and 0 bases at J, with 12 bases in the middle. The CDR3 sequence: CASSLMAGASTDTQYF. As DNA, the CDR3 is TGCGCCAGCAGCTTGATGGCGGGGGCGAGCACAGATACGCAGTATTTT.

V is TRBV7-9 and J is TRBJ2-1; 7 bases fit TRBD1. The V segment lost 8 bases and the J segment 6 bases; nucleotides outside the gene matches: 7. CDR3 length equals 13 residues. The germline V gene encodes CDR1 SEHNR and CDR2 FQNEAQ (reference sequence). The DNA for the CDR3 is TGTGCCAGCGGTCAGACAGGGCGCAATGAGCAGTTCTTC. The encoded protein is CASGQTGRNEQFF.

The CDR3 DNA reads as TGTGCCAGCAGCCAAGCGGGAGGGCCTGTCGTGCTGTTTTTT. Protein: CASSQAGGPVVLFF. V is TRBV14 and J is TRBJ2-2, with 8 positions matching TRBD2. V shed 1 base and J 13 bases; nucleotides not matched to a gene: 8. The CDR3 is made up of 14 amino acids. Germline V gene data show CDR1 as SGHDN and CDR2 as FVKESK.

This clonotype came up a few times. V and J are TRBV4-3 and TRBJ2-7; unclear D gene. V shed 0 bases and J shed 4 bases, with 10 bases lying between them. The CDR3 is made up of 14 amino acids. Germline CDR1 is LGHNA and CDR2 is YSLEER. This CDR3 is CASSQDLDTYEQYF. The CDR3 DNA reads TGCGCCAGCAGCCAAGATCTAGATACGTACGAGCAGTACTTC.

This chain links TRBV20-1 with TRBJ2-5; D may correspond to TRBD1 or TRBD2 (5 bases each). Trimming took off 0 bases at V and 11 bases at J, with 16 bases between the two ends. Per the germline V gene, CDR1 is DFQATT and CDR2 is SNEGSKA (reference sequence). CDR3 length equals 13 residues. CDR3 in amino acids: CSARDPRRGEQYF. The CDR3 DNA sequence: TGCAGTGCTAGAGATCCGCGAAGGGGAGAGCAGTACTTC.

This chain connects TRBV14 to TRBJ2-7; D remains ambiguous. The J call could be wrong; TRBJ2-5 is a better fit for the DNA end. Per the germline V gene, CDR1 is SGHDN and CDR2 is FVKESK. The CDR3 length is 14 residues. CDR3 residues: CASSQVWEQETQYF. The DNA for the CDR3 is TGTGCCAGCAGCCAAGTGTGGGAACAAGAGACCCAGTACTTC.

V and J are TRBV28 and TRBJ2-7, with unresolved D. The CDR3 is 14 amino acids. V lost 8 bases and J lost 0, with 14 bases in between. Germline values: CDR1 MDHEN, CDR2 SYDVKM. The CDR3 reads CASRFVGLSYEQYF. The CDR3 nucleotides are TGTGCCAGCCGGTTTGTAGGCCTCTCCTACGAGCAGTACTTC.

This clonotype came up a few times. CDR3: CSAAIQGNNSPLHF. CDR3 in DNA: TGCAGTGCTGCAATACAGGGGAATAATTCACCCCTCCACTTT. The rearrangement joins TRBV20-1 to TRBJ1-6; 7 bases agree with TRBD1. The J segment lost 5 bases and the V segment lost 5 bases, leaving 6 bases of the junction unmatched. There are 14 residues in the CDR3. CDR1 is DFQATT and CDR2 is SNEGSKA in the germline V gene (reference sequence).

This clonotype occurred a few times. The CDR3 DNA follows: TGTGCCAGCAGTTACTTTAGGGCAAGCGCGGCAGATACGCAGTATTTT. Amino acids: CASSYFRASAADTQYF. The chain recombines TRBV6-2 or TRBV6-3 with TRBJ2-3; D call uncertain. Between the trimmed V and J ends, which lost 1 base and 4 bases, there was a span of 15 bases. Germline lookup yields CDR1 MNHEY and CDR2 SVGEGT. The CDR3 loop spans 16 amino acids.

V usage is TRBV18 and J usage is TRBJ1-5, with 7 bases fitting TRBD1. Germline CDR1 and CDR2: KGHSH and LQKENI. There are 15 residues in the CDR3. The J segment lost 5 bases and the V segment lost 1 base, leaving 5 bases of the junction unmatched. The CDR3 sequence: CASSPRGTEDQPQHF. The CDR3 DNA follows: TGTGCCAGCTCACCACGAGGGACAGAAGATCAGCCCCAGCATTTT.

This chain links TRBV27 with TRBJ2-3; 9 nucleotides agree with TRBD1. Trimming took 6 bases from V and 1 from J; bases not matched to a gene: 5. CDR1 is MNHEY, CDR2 SMNVEV, per germline (reference sequence). The length of the CDR3 is 15 residues. CDR3 region: CASRDRGFGTDTQYF. CDR3 bases: TGTGCCAGCAGGGACAGGGGATTCGGCACAGATACGCAGTATTTT.

This clonotype has more than one count but fewer than ten. This chain uses TRBV14 with TRBJ2-1; TRBD2 aligns across 12 bases. The junction had 7 bases not matched to a gene; V was cut back by 4 bases and J by 6 bases. Germline CDR1 is SGHDN and CDR2 is FVKESK. The length of the CDR3 is 16 residues. The CDR3: CASSPRLAGAGNEQFF. CDR3 nucleotides: TGTGCCAGCAGCCCGAGACTAGCGGGGGCCGGCAATGAGCAGTTCTTC.

This clonotype was found a few times. The gene calls are TRBV28 and TRBJ2-3; possibly TRBD2 for D (6 bases). Looked up from germline, CDR1 is MDHEN and CDR2 is SYDVKM. This CDR3 has 15 residues. Trimming took off 5 bases at V and 1 base at J, with 13 bases between the two ends. CDR3 loop: CASSPQRVGTDTQYF. CDR3 bases: TGTGCCAGCAGTCCCCAGCGGGTCGGCACAGATACGCAGTATTTT.

The J gene is TRBJ1-5, the V gene TRBV6-1; D is undetermined. This CDR3 is 16 amino acids long. Between the trimmed V and J ends, which lost 6 bases and 0 bases, there was a span of 15 bases. Germline CDR1 reads MNHNS; CDR2 reads SASEGT. This chain's CDR3 is CASRSEWQTSNQPQHF. CDR3 in DNA: TGTGCCAGCAGATCGGAGTGGCAGACTAGCAATCAGCCCCAGCATTTT.

The table lists this clonotype with a few counts. The chain's CDR3 is CSASGSGSSYEQYF. In DNA, the CDR3 is TGCAGTGCGAGTGGGAGCGGGAGCTCCTACGAGCAGTACTTC. The rearrangement joins TRBV20-1 to TRBJ2-7; 8 bases fit TRBD2. This CDR3 has 14 amino acids. Germline trimming cut 6 bases from V and 0 bases from J; bases unmatched to any gene: 7. The germline V gene encodes CDR1 DFQATT and CDR2 SNEGSKA (reference sequence).

This clonotype came up a few times. This chain links TRBV20-1 with TRBJ1-6, with unresolved D. This CDR3 spans 16 amino acids. Germline CDR1 DFQATT, CDR2 SNEGSKA (reference sequence). V was pared by 2 bases and J by 8 bases, with 19 bases between. The CDR3 loop is CSARPTYLGKDSPLHF. The CDR3 bases are TGCAGTGCTAGACCAACCTACCTAGGAAAGGATTCACCCCTCCACTTT.

A word on this clonotype: Since the CDR3 does not end with the conserved phenylalanine or tryptophan, this likely comes from a read error. V gene TRBV6-1 combines with J gene TRBJ2-5, with a weak D call TRBD2 (6 bases). The CDR3 spans 15 residues. CDR1 is MNHNS, CDR2 SASEGT, per germline. V was clipped by 1 base and J by 2 bases, with 11 bases between them. In nucleotides, the CDR3 is TGTGCCAGCAGTGAAGGGGTCGGGGGACAAGAGACCCAGTACGTC. Its protein product is CASSEGVGGQETQYV.

This chain uses TRBV7-2 with TRBJ2-7; 12 nucleotides align to TRBD2. The CDR3 has 15 residues. CDR1 is SGHTA and CDR2 is FQGNSA in the germline V gene. Trimming cost V 3 bases and J 9 bases; bases outside gene matches: 9. The CDR3 sequence is CASSLVLAGGAGQYF. CDR3 nucleotide sequence: TGTGCCAGCAGCTTGGTTCTAGCGGGGGGGGCCGGGCAGTACTTC.

The rearrangement links TRBV6-5 to TRBJ1-1; D is unclear. V was shortened by 5 bases and J by 4 bases, with 11 bases between the two germline ends. In germline, CDR1 is MNHEY, CDR2 SVGAGI. The CDR3 consists of 13 residues. The CDR3 nucleotides are TGTGCCAGCAGTCCCCAATGGGGCACTGAAGCTTTCTTT. Its translation is CASSPQWGTEAFF.

This clonotype has more than one count but fewer than ten. V and J are TRBV7-2 and TRBJ2-6, with D hard to call. The germline CDR1 and CDR2 sequences are SGHTA and FQGNSA. The CDR3 runs to 17 residues. Trimming cost V 2 bases and J 4 bases, with 15 bases left between them. The CDR3 DNA reads as TGTGCCAGCAGCTTATCGGCTGGTGCTGGGGGGGCCAACGTCCTGACTTTC. As protein: CASSLSAGAGGANVLTF.

The sample holds a few counts of this clonotype. This chain joins TRBV7-2 and TRBJ2-1, with D maybe TRBD1 (6 bases). CDR1 and CDR2 from the germline V gene are SGHTA and FQGNSA. V was trimmed by 5 bases and J by 8 bases, leaving 19 bases between them. CDR3 size: 15 residues. This CDR3 is CASSLGASRGYEQFF. CDR3 nucleotides: TGTGCCAGCAGCCTGGGAGCCTCGAGGGGGTATGAGCAGTTCTTC.

This clonotype was found a few times. The rearrangement links TRBV20-1 to TRBJ2-7; D unresolved. Germline CDR1 and CDR2: DFQATT and SNEGSKA (reference sequence). Trimming removed 4 bases from V and 0 bases from J, with 13 bases in between. CDR3 size: 14 residues. CDR3 amino acids: CSANPQENSYEQYF. DNA for the CDR3: TGCAGTGCTAACCCTCAGGAAAACTCCTACGAGCAGTACTTC.

There are many counts of this clonotype. The chain is built from TRBV20-1 and TRBJ2-5, with unresolved D. This CDR3 contains 12 residues. Looked up from germline, CDR1 is DFQATT and CDR2 is SNEGSKA (reference sequence). The V end was cut by 5 bases, the J end by 6 bases, with 13 bases between. In nucleotides, the CDR3 is TGCAGTGCTTTAAGCCCGACGCAGACCCAGTACTTC. Its protein product is CSALSPTQTQYF.

The CDR3 loop is CASSYVGISNQPQHF. DNA of the CDR3: TGTGCCAGCAGTTACGTGGGTATTAGCAATCAGCCCCAGCATTTT. The genes are TRBV6-6 and TRBJ1-5; no clear D. This CDR3 spans 15 amino acids. The germline V and J ends were trimmed by 2 bases and 0 bases, with 8 bases remaining between them. The germline V gene has CDR1 MNHNY and CDR2 SVGAGI (reference sequence).

This clonotype was seen more than once but under ten times. The rearrangement joins TRBV7-9 to TRBJ2-1, with unresolved D. Germline V lookup: CDR1 SEHNR, CDR2 FQNEAQ (reference sequence). Trimming stripped 6 bases from V and 8 bases from J, with 11 bases between. This CDR3 has 12 amino acids. The CDR3 reads CASSPVWDEQFF. CDR3 nucleotides: TGTGCCAGCAGTCCAGTTTGGGATGAGCAGTTCTTC.

J is TRBJ1-2 and V is TRBV12-3 or TRBV12-4, with D tentatively TRBD1 (6 bases). The CDR3 contains 15 residues. V lost 5 bases and J 8 bases, leaving 21 bases between the germline ends. The CDR3 DNA is TGTGCCAGCAGTCCCCGGACAGAAAGGGAAGGGGGCTACACCTTC. It encodes CASSPRTEREGGYTF.

The chain recombines TRBV15 with TRBJ1-2; 9 bases align to TRBD1. The CDR3 contains 15 residues. The ends lost 3 bases at V and 0 bases at J; junction bases unmatched: 2. CDR1 and CDR2 from the germline V gene are LNHNV and YYDKDF (reference sequence). CDR3 in DNA: TGTGCCACCAGCAGTGGGGACAGGGCTAACTATGGCTACACCTTC. It yields the protein CATSSGDRANYGYTF. Full variable domain (rest looked up from reference TRBV15 and TRBJ1-2): DAMVIQNPRYQVTQFGKPVTLSCSQTLNHNVMYWYQQKSSQAPKLLFHYYDKDFNNEADTPDNFQSRRPNTSFCFLDIRSPGLGDTAMYLCATSSGDRANYGYTFGSGTRLTVV.